This T cell receptor beta chain was captured in a study of T cell responses to AZD1222 COVID-19 vaccine. Method: immunoSEQ multiplex PCR; TCRdb's copy keeps in-frame clones and lacks some. The repertoire has roughly 200,000 clones, 90% to 95% of them found once; the top ten carry 1.7%. Germline V gene sequence: CDR1 LGHDT, CDR2 YNNKEL (reference sequence). This CDR3 is built from 16 residues. Study-wide findings and caveats: Sampled repertoires all dated from after the peak T cell response. A rise in Spike-specific TCR breadth and depth followed two AZD1222 doses. Clonal diversity was possibly underestimated; the donors were predominantly white British and more often female.

With respect to this clone: Its antigen is unidentified. The germline gene is not matched at one end of the junction; a read error may be the cause.

This sequence joins TRBV3-1 (or the pseudogene TRBV3-2) and TRBJ2-2; 12 bases fit TRBD1. This receptor was taken from an adult who received the MenACWY meningococcal vaccine as a control. Material: peripheral blood, obtained 28 days after the second dose of the MenACWY control vaccine. CDR3 coding DNA: TGTGCCAGCAGACAAGCCGGGACAGGGGGCCTCGGGGAGCTGTTTTTT. Translating it yields CASRQAGTGGLGELFF.